A single sample gave rise to the 9 T cell receptor beta chains below, sequenced in a study of blood T cell repertoires in COVID-19. The repertoire was sequenced with immunoSEQ multiplex PCR; TCRdb's copy has only in-frame clones and lacks some. The sample shows some 150,000 clones, 82% of them seen only once. Sequenced sample: peripheral blood. The receptors originated from a woman over 75 with acute or convalescent COVID-19.

The rearrangement joins TRBV28 to TRBJ2-5; 9 bases map to TRBD1. Germline lookup yields CDR1 MDHEN and CDR2 SYDVKM. V lost 5 bases to trimming and J lost 4 bases; unmatched junction nucleotides: 8. This CDR3 is built from 15 residues. CDR3 region: CASSDRQGGTETQYF. The CDR3 nucleotides read TGTGCCAGCAGTGACCGACAGGGGGGGACAGAGACCCAGTACTTC.

DNA for the CDR3: TGCGCCAGCAGCGTTGAGTACCAAGAGACCCAGTACTTC. It translates to CASSVEYQETQYF. The rearrangement links TRBV5-1 to TRBJ2-5, with no clear D. V shed 4 bases and J shed 0 bases, with 7 bases lying between them. The CDR3 runs 13 residues. Germline V gene data show CDR1 as SGHRS and CDR2 as YFSETQ.

The rearrangement links TRBV2 to TRBJ1-1; TRBD1 might be the D (6 bases). V was pared by 7 bases and J by 0 bases, with 18 bases between. Germline lookup yields CDR1 SNHLY and CDR2 FYNNEI. The CDR3 loop spans 16 amino acids. CDR3 bases: TGTGCCAGCACCCATGCAGGGGAGTTGGTGAACACTGAAGCTTTCTTT. This translates into CASTHAGELVNTEAFF.

The gene calls are TRBV19 and TRBJ2-6; D uncertain. The CDR3 totals 15 residues. V lost 8 bases, J lost 4 bases, and 15 bases lay in between. The germline V gene has CDR1 LNHDA and CDR2 SQIVND (reference sequence). CDR3 nucleotide sequence: TGTGCCAGTCTACCCCAGGCTGTAGGGGCCAACGTCCTGACTTTC. This encodes CASLPQAVGANVLTF.

The chain couples TRBV30 to TRBJ2-1; 12 positions agree with TRBD2. Germline V CDR1 and CDR2: GTSNPN, SVGIG (reference sequence). This CDR3 has 13 residues. The J segment lost 7 bases and the V segment lost 5 bases, leaving 3 bases of the junction unmatched. The CDR3 sequence is CAWGLAGRNEQFF. CDR3 bases: TGTGCCTGGGGACTAGCGGGAAGGAATGAGCAGTTCTTC.

This clone was recorded only once. Other DNA variants within this sample encode the same CDR3. The chain has TRBV18 and TRBJ1-1; 8 bases align to TRBD1. The CDR3 totals 15 residues. CDR1 is KGHSH and CDR2 is LQKENI in the germline V gene. V lost 2 bases and J lost 0; bases outside the gene matches: 2. In DNA, the CDR3 is TGTGCCAGCTCACCAAGGACAGGGATGAACACTGAAGCTTTCTTT. Amino acids: CASSPRTGMNTEAFF.

V is TRBV6-5 and J is TRBJ1-5; TRBD1 might be the D (6 bases). With 7 bases removed from V and 6 bases from J, the gap between germline ends came to 10 bases. The CDR3 extends over 12 amino acids. Germline V gives CDR1 MNHEY, CDR2 SVGAGI. The CDR3 region is CASTRGGQPQHF. DNA for the CDR3: TGTGCCAGCACCCGAGGGGGTCAGCCCCAGCATTTT.

The CDR3 sequence: CASGVAKNIQYF. The CDR3 DNA is TGTGCCTCGGGAGTAGCCAAAAACATTCAGTACTTC. This chain links TRBV6-5 with TRBJ2-4, with D maybe TRBD2 (6 bases). In germline, CDR1 is MNHEY, CDR2 SVGAGI. The V end lost 11 bases, the J end lost 0 bases, and 8 bases lay between the germline ends. This CDR3 spans 12 amino acids.

This clone was counted between two and nine times. The chain employs TRBV20-1 and TRBJ2-7; tentatively, D is TRBD1 (5 bases). CDR1 and CDR2 (germline): DFQATT, SNEGSKA (reference sequence). The CDR3 is 13 amino acids. Between the trimmed V and J ends, which lost 3 bases and 3 bases, there was a span of 12 bases. The CDR3 here is CSASYRLGYEQYF. The CDR3 DNA reads as TGCAGTGCTAGTTACAGGCTGGGCTACGAGCAGTACTTC.